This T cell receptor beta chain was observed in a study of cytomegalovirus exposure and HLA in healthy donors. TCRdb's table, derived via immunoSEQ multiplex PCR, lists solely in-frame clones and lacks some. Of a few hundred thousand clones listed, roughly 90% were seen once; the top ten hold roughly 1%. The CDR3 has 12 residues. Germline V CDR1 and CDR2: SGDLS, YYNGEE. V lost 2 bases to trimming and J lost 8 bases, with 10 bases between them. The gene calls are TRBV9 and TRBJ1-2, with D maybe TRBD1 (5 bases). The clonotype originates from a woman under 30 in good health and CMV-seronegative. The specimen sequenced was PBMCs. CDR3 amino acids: CASSVFQGGYTF. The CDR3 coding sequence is TGTGCCAGCAGCGTCTTCCAGGGCGGCTACACCTTC.